The T cell receptor (beta chain) described here comes from a study of OX40 agonist ivuxolimab in advanced cancers. The overall study: It was ivuxolimab, an agonistic anti-OX40 (CD134) antibody, that patients were treated with.

The ends were cut back, 6 bases at V and 2 bases at J, with 15 bases in the middle. The CDR3 runs 14 residues. In germline, CDR1 is SGHRS, CDR2 YFSETQ. TCRdb's copy holds only in-frame clones and misses some; the assay was immunoSEQ multiplex PCR. This table holds about 58,000 clones, 86% found once. The sequence was collected from an adult with an advanced solid tumor such as melanoma, head and neck, liver or kidney cancer. This chain uses TRBV5-1 with TRBJ2-7; D gene uncertain. Here the sequenced sample was CD4+ or CD8+ T cells sorted from blood, taken in a trial of the OX40 agonist ivuxolimab. The CDR3 DNA sequence: TGCGCCAGCAACTTCGACGGGCCAGCCTACGAGCAGTACTTC. It specifies CASNFDGPAYEQYF.